This TCR beta chain came from a study of blood T cell repertoires in COVID-19. Trimming removed 8 bases at V and 4 bases at J, with 12 bases between. Germline CDR1 reads LNHDA; CDR2 reads SQIVND (reference sequence). This CDR3 contains 13 residues. Sequenced by immunoSEQ multiplex PCR; TCRdb stores in-frame clones only, minus some. In the table there are about 150,000 clones, about 79% of which are singletons. The sequence came from a woman aged 55-75 years with acute or convalescent COVID-19. Sequenced material: peripheral blood. J is TRBJ1-3 and V is TRBV19; D is undetermined. The chain's CDR3 is CASDTAAGNTIYF. The DNA for the CDR3 is TGTGCCAGTGACACGGCCGCGGGAAACACCATATATTTT.